Shown below are 30 T cell receptor beta chains from a single sample sequenced in a study of cytomegalovirus exposure and HLA in healthy donors (dated by TCRdb to about 2017). The library was made by the immunoSEQ multiplex PCR assay. For the multiplex PCR, a mixture combining 60 forward primers for TCR Vbeta segments and 13 reverse primers for TCR Jbeta segments was used. This is the immuneACCESS table as TCRdb keeps it, with only in-frame sequences that have V and J called. A part of the clones is gone; compared with another copy, unresolved V genes explain less than half, and the rest is unexplained. Present in this sample are 100,000 to 150,000 clones, around 70% of which were seen just once. The ten biggest clones cover 2.1% of the sample. Sequencing was performed on PBMCs. Source of these receptors: a woman between 35 and 50 years old in good health and CMV-seropositive.

The chain joins TRBV5-4 to TRBJ2-2; D possibly corresponds to TRBD1 (6 bases). Per the germline V gene, CDR1 is SGHNT and CDR2 is YYREEE (reference sequence). V gave up 4 bases and J gave up 2 bases, with 12 bases separating them. CDR3 length: 15 amino acids. This CDR3 is CASSHRTVNTGELFF. The CDR3 DNA is TGTGCCAGCAGCCATAGGACAGTTAACACCGGGGAGCTGTTTTTT.

The J gene is TRBJ1-1, the V gene TRBV4-2; possibly TRBD1 for D (6 bases). Germline CDR1 and CDR2: LGHNA and YNFKEQ. This CDR3 comprises 20 residues. V was shortened by 0 bases and J by 1 base, with 24 bases between the two germline ends. CDR3 nucleotide sequence: TGTGCCAGCAGCCAAGATCCTCGGACTCCTTCGCTGGGGGCGAACACTGAAGCTTTCTTT. Protein sequence: CASSQDPRTPSLGANTEAFF.

In regard to this clone: Mismatch with germline at one junction end may stem from a read error. The chain joins TRBV7-7 to TRBJ2-2; 9 bases are shared with TRBD2. The CDR3 extends over 16 amino acids. Per germline, CDR1 SSHAT and CDR2 FNYEAQ (reference sequence). CDR3 nucleotides: TGTGCTAGCAGCTTAGGGACTAGCCCGAACACCGGGGAGCTGTTTTTT. As protein: CASSLGTSPNTGELFF.

The CDR3 bases are TGTGCCAGCAGCCTGCGACAAGGGAGTTTCTTCTACGAGCAGTACTTC. Translated, it gives CASSLRQGSFFYEQYF. The chain employs TRBV7-2 and TRBJ2-5; D possibly corresponds to TRBD2 (5 bases). TRBJ2-7 explains the end of the DNA better; the J call may be wrong. This CDR3 is built from 16 residues. CDR1 is SGHTA, CDR2 FQGNSA, per germline.

This clone was detected a few times. V and J are TRBV11-3 and TRBJ2-3, with D possibly matching TRBD2 (5 bases). The germline V gene has CDR1 SGHNT and CDR2 YENEEA. This CDR3 spans 17 amino acids. V was cut by 5 bases and J by 1 base, with 19 bases left in between. This CDR3 reads CASSPGTHLGGTDTQYF. The CDR3 DNA sequence: TGTGCCAGCAGCCCCGGAACCCACCTCGGGGGCACAGATACGCAGTATTTT.

The chain is built from TRBV7-2 and TRBJ2-7; 9 nucleotides line up with TRBD2. CDR3 length: 15 amino acids. Germline loops: CDR1 SGHTA, CDR2 FQGNSA. The V segment lost 4 bases and the J segment 2 bases; nucleotides outside the gene matches: 6. The CDR3 loop is CASSSRTSVAYEQYF. In nucleotides, the CDR3 is TGTGCCAGCAGCTCCCGGACTAGCGTCGCCTACGAGCAGTACTTC.

The V gene is TRBV5-1, the J gene TRBJ2-1; no clear D gene. V was clipped by 0 bases and J by 5 bases, with 3 bases between them. There are 12 residues in the CDR3. The germline CDR1 and CDR2 sequences are SGHRS and YFSETQ. CDR3 residues: CASSLVNNEQFF. The CDR3 bases are TGCGCCAGCAGCTTGGTTAACAATGAGCAGTTCTTC.

The chain is built from TRBV27 and TRBJ2-2; D remains unclear. This CDR3 comprises 14 residues. V lost 5 bases, J lost 5 bases, and 12 bases lay in between. Germline assignment: CDR1 MNHEY and CDR2 SMNVEV (reference sequence). As DNA, the CDR3 is TGTGCCAGCAGTCTTCTCCTGTCTACCGGGGAGCTGTTTTTT. This encodes CASSLLLSTGELFF.

This clone was recorded only once. The V call is TRBV2, the J call TRBJ1-6, with TRBD1 identical over 9 bases. V dropped 6 bases and J dropped 8; count of bases not matched to a gene: 8. The germline gives CDR1 SNHLY, CDR2 FYNNEI. This CDR3 is built from 15 residues. The CDR3 protein is CASRLRGQGYSPLHF. The DNA for the CDR3 is TGTGCCAGCAGACTCCGGGGACAGGGATATTCACCCCTCCACTTT. The full variable domain, in which reference TRBV2 and TRBJ1-6 provide the parts outside the CDR3, is EPEVTQTPSHQVTQMGQEVILRCVPISNHLYFYWYRQILGQKVEFLVSFYNNEISEKSEIFDDQFSVERPDGSNFTLKIRSTKLEDSAMYFCASRLRGQGYSPLHFGNGTRLTVT.

The chain is built from TRBV28 and TRBJ2-1, with a possible D match to TRBD2 (6 bases). Germline CDR1 reads MDHEN; CDR2 reads SYDVKM. The V end was cut by 5 bases, the J end by 3 bases, with 14 bases between. This CDR3 has 15 residues. The CDR3 region is CASSPLAEGYNEQFF. The DNA of the CDR3 is TGTGCCAGCAGTCCACTAGCAGAAGGCTACAATGAGCAGTTCTTC.

The V call is TRBV5-1, the J call TRBJ1-2, with 7 bases lining up with TRBD1. The germline gives CDR1 SGHRS, CDR2 YFSETQ. The CDR3 is made up of 14 amino acids. Trimming at V came to 2 bases and at J to 5 bases, leaving 6 bases not matched to a gene. This chain's CDR3 is CASSFGTVGYGYTF. CDR3 DNA: TGCGCCAGCAGCTTCGGGACAGTTGGGTATGGCTACACCTTC.

The chain has TRBV6-7 and TRBJ2-1; 7 positions match TRBD2. TRBV6-7 is an open reading frame, and its role is uncertain. V dropped 2 bases and J dropped 8; count of bases not matched to a gene: 9. CDR3 length equals 15 residues. CDR3 in amino acids: CASSYRAGVADEQFF. The CDR3 coding sequence is TGTGCCAGCAGTTACCGCGCGGGAGTGGCGGATGAGCAGTTCTTC.

Only one count was recorded for this clone. The rearrangement links TRBV6-1 to TRBJ1-5, with 10 bases identical to TRBD1. The CDR3 is 14 residues long. From germline, CDR1 is MNHNS and CDR2 SASEGT. The ends lost 6 bases at V and 7 bases at J; junction bases unmatched: 6. CDR3 in DNA: TGTGCCAGCAGCGACAGGGGGCAGGGACAGCCCCAGCATTTT. Translated: CASSDRGQGQPQHF.

CDR3 loop: CASSLGSGLGYNEQFF. CDR3 DNA sequence: TGTGCCAGCAGCTTGGGATCGGGACTAGGCTACAATGAGCAGTTCTTC. V is TRBV5-4 and J is TRBJ2-1; 8 nucleotides align to TRBD2. V lost 0 bases and J lost 3; bases outside the gene matches: 5. Germline-derived CDR1 and CDR2 are SGHNT and YYREEE (reference sequence). CDR3 length: 16 residues.

V and J are TRBV7-8 and TRBJ1-1, with 9 bases that match TRBD1. The V segment lost 3 bases and the J segment 7 bases; nucleotides outside the gene matches: 12. The CDR3 consists of 16 residues. Germline V gene sequence: CDR1 SGHVS, CDR2 FQNEAQ. Written as DNA, the CDR3 is TGTGCCAGCAGCTTCCCGGGACAGGGCCCTAATGTTGAAGCTTTCTTT. This codes for CASSFPGQGPNVEAFF.

The chain employs TRBV5-1 and TRBJ1-1; 8 bases align to TRBD1. CDR3 size: 17 residues. CDR1 is SGHRS and CDR2 is YFSETQ in the germline V gene. The V gene end was trimmed by 3 bases and the J gene end by 1 base; junction bases not matched to a gene: 11. For the CDR3, the DNA is TGCGCCAGCAGCTCGGTGAGGACAGGGCCACCGAACACTGAAGCTTTCTTT. It encodes CASSSVRTGPPNTEAFF.

The J gene is TRBJ2-3, the V gene TRBV30, with 8 bases matching TRBD2. Unmatched junction bases numbered 12, after V lost 4 bases and J lost 6 bases. CDR1 and CDR2 (germline): GTSNPN, SVGIG (reference sequence). This CDR3 spans 15 amino acids. This chain's CDR3 is CAWTMNGGARDTQYF. The CDR3 coding sequence is TGTGCCTGGACGATGAACGGGGGGGCCCGGGATACGCAGTATTTT.

The CDR3 DNA follows: TGTGCCAGCCCAGGCCCTTGGAGGACAGGGGAAAATTTTGAAGCTTTCTTT. The encoded protein is CASPGPWRTGENFEAFF. The chain recombines TRBV28 with TRBJ1-1, with 9 bases fitting TRBD1. After removal of 8 bases from V and 7 bases from J, the junction contained 20 bases not matched to a gene. The length of the CDR3 is 17 residues. Germline V gene data show CDR1 as MDHEN and CDR2 as SYDVKM.

This clone has more than one count but fewer than ten. The chain has TRBV5-4 and TRBJ1-6; D possibly corresponds to TRBD1 (6 bases). The V gene's germline CDR1 is SGHNT and CDR2 YYREEE (reference sequence). There are 14 residues in the CDR3. The V and J ends lost 4 bases and 6 bases respectively, with 11 bases between them. This CDR3 reads CASSLGHLNSPLHF. CDR3 coding DNA: TGTGCCAGCAGCCTGGGACACCTTAATTCACCCCTCCACTTT.

The chain has TRBV9 and TRBJ1-3, with D perhaps matching TRBD1 (6 bases). The CDR3 consists of 14 residues. CDR1 SGDLS and CDR2 YYNGEE come from the germline V gene. Trimming cost V 2 bases and J 1 base, with 7 bases left between them. This chain's CDR3 is CASSVGASGNTIYF. The CDR3 region has the DNA TGTGCCAGCAGCGTGGGGGCGTCTGGAAACACCATATATTTT.

With respect to this clone: Sequence at one end of the junction differs from germline and may be a read error. The chain carries TRBV5-5 and TRBJ1-1, with no clear D. Germline CDR1 and CDR2: SGHKS and YYEKEE (reference sequence). This CDR3 has 13 amino acids. The CDR3 region is CASSLVENAEAFF. CDR3 nucleotide sequence: TGTGCCAGCAGCTTGGTGGAGAACGCTGAAGCTTTCTTT. Full variable domain (outside the CDR3, taken from reference TRBV5-5 and TRBJ1-1): DAGVTQSPTHLIKTRGQQVTLRCSPISGHKSVSWYQQVLGQGPQFIFQYYEKEERGRGNFPDRFSARQFPNYSSELNVNALLLGDSALYLCASSLVENAEAFFGQGTRLTVV.

The chain uses TRBV30 and TRBJ1-5; TRBD1 might be the D (6 bases). V lost 2 bases, J lost 4 bases, and 15 bases lay in between. Germline V gene lookup returns CDR1 GTSNPN and CDR2 SVGIG (reference sequence). The CDR3 totals 15 residues. The CDR3, as DNA: TGTGCCTGGAGTCCTCCCGGCAGGGGAAATCAGCCCCAGCATTTT. Amino acids: CAWSPPGRGNQPQHF.

The chain combines TRBV9 with TRBJ1-1, with a tentative D call TRBD1 (6 bases). CDR3 length equals 15 residues. Trimming stripped 3 bases from V and 0 bases from J, with 12 bases between. Germline loops: CDR1 SGDLS, CDR2 YYNGEE. CDR3 amino acids: CASSASDRMNTEAFF. DNA for the CDR3: TGTGCCAGCAGCGCCTCCGACAGGATGAACACTGAAGCTTTCTTT.

The chain uses TRBV6-5 and TRBJ1-1; a possible D gene is TRBD1 (5 bases). Looked up from germline, CDR1 is MNHEY and CDR2 is SVGAGI. V lost 5 bases, J lost 5 bases, and 12 bases lay in between. The CDR3 sequence is 13 residues long. In nucleotides, the CDR3 is TGTGCCAGCAGTCGGACCCGGGGGACTGAAGCTTTCTTT. Protein sequence: CASSRTRGTEAFF.

In this sample, this clone turned up a few times. This rearrangement joins TRBV5-1 to TRBJ2-3; D is undetermined. Germline CDR1 and CDR2: SGHRS and YFSETQ. The CDR3 runs 11 residues. Trimming took 5 bases from V and 2 from J, leaving 3 bases between them. CDR3 residues: CASRATDTQYF. The CDR3 DNA sequence: TGCGCCAGCAGGGCCACAGATACGCAGTATTTT. Full variable domain (outside the CDR3, taken from reference TRBV5-1 and TRBJ2-3): KAGVTQTPRYLIKTRGQQVTLSCSPISGHRSVSWYQQTPGQGLQFLFEYFSETQRNKGNFPGRFSGRQFSNSRSEMNVSTLELGDSALYLCASRATDTQYFGPGTRLTVL.

This clone was seen a few times. The gene calls are TRBV19 and TRBJ2-2, with TRBD1 matching over 7 bases. CDR1 LNHDA and CDR2 SQIVND come from the germline V gene (reference sequence). V was clipped by 9 bases and J by 0 bases; unmatched bases: 4. The CDR3 has 14 residues. The CDR3 protein is CASRDRPNTGELFF. The CDR3 coding sequence is TGTGCCAGCAGGGACAGACCGAACACCGGGGAGCTGTTTTTT.

V and J are TRBV5-1 and TRBJ2-7; no clear D. Germline CDR1 reads SGHRS; CDR2 reads YFSETQ. Trimming shortened V by 0 bases and J by 0 bases, and 10 bases separated the two germline ends. The CDR3 loop spans 15 amino acids. As DNA, the CDR3 is TGCGCCAGCAGCTTGGTTCTGGGCAGCTCCTACGAGCAGTACTTC. Translation gives CASSLVLGSSYEQYF.

CDR3 residues: CASSYTVRGVVGHEQFF. For the CDR3, the DNA is TGTGCCAGCAGCTACACGGTCCGGGGGGTGGTTGGTCATGAGCAGTTCTTC. The chain recombines TRBV11-2 with TRBJ2-1; TRBD2 agrees at 7 bases. The CDR3 has 17 residues. CDR1 and CDR2 (germline): SGHAT, FQNNGV. Losses at the gene ends were 4 bases for V and 8 bases for J; bases not matched to a gene: 17.

This clone was seen more than once but under ten times. The chain joins TRBV28 to TRBJ1-1; perhaps TRBD1 as D (5 bases). The CDR3 loop spans 15 amino acids. V gave up 6 bases and J gave up 1 base, with 15 bases separating them. Germline CDR1 and CDR2: MDHEN and SYDVKM. Here the CDR3 reads CASRHRGGANTEAFF. In DNA, the CDR3 is TGTGCCAGCAGACACCGGGGAGGGGCGAACACTGAAGCTTTCTTT.

This clone was observed a handful of times. The rearrangement joins TRBV28 to TRBJ2-3; tentatively, D is TRBD1 (6 bases). Germline V gene lookup returns CDR1 MDHEN and CDR2 SYDVKM. This CDR3 region has 16 residues. V gave up 5 bases and J gave up 2 bases, with 17 bases separating them. CDR3 bases: TGTGCCAGCAGTGAAGGGACACAAAGAATCACAGATACGCAGTATTTT. The encoded protein is CASSEGTQRITDTQYF.